Listed here are 7 T cell receptor beta chains from one sample, sequenced in a study of cytomegalovirus exposure and HLA in healthy donors. 13 Jbeta primers and 60 Vbeta primers were used for the PCR. The protocol was immunoSEQ multiplex PCR, while the TCRdb copy is restricted to in-frame clones and leaves out a portion. The profile shows roughly 190,000 clones, under 85% of them singletons. The sample consisted of PBMCs. These receptors all stem from a woman aged 18-35 years in good health and CMV-seronegative.

This clone was counted only a few times. The J gene is TRBJ1-1, the V gene TRBV7-8; D not resolved. Trimming pared 1 base from V and 2 bases from J, leaving 5 bases between. CDR1 SGHVS and CDR2 FQNEAQ come from the germline V gene. The CDR3 consists of 13 residues. CDR3 DNA: TGTGCCAGCAGCTTAGAACACAACACTGAAGCTTTCTTT. It is translated as CASSLEHNTEAFF.

The rearrangement uses TRBV6-5 and TRBJ2-7; maybe TRBD2 (6 bases). CDR3 length equals 16 residues. Between the trimmed V and J ends, which lost 0 bases and 2 bases, there was a span of 14 bases. Per germline, CDR1 MNHEY and CDR2 SVGAGI. This CDR3 reads CASSYSIGGRAYEQYF. The CDR3 coding sequence is TGTGCCAGCAGTTACTCGATCGGGGGTCGCGCCTACGAGCAGTACTTC.

This chain links TRBV4-2 with TRBJ2-7, with a tentative D call TRBD2 (6 bases). V was shortened by 0 bases and J by 4 bases, with 19 bases between the two germline ends. The CDR3 length is 17 residues. CDR1 LGHNA and CDR2 YNFKEQ come from the germline V gene. In DNA, the CDR3 is TGTGCCAGCAGCCAAGATCGGGGGTCGGGGGTGAGGTACGAGCAGTACTTC. Translated: CASSQDRGSGVRYEQYF.

This chain uses TRBV4-3 with TRBJ2-1, with 10 bases matching TRBD2. CDR1 and CDR2 from the germline V gene are LGHNA and YSLEER. This CDR3 contains 17 residues. Trimming took 0 bases from V and 5 from J; bases not matched to a gene: 7. The CDR3 coding sequence is TGCGCCAGCAGCCAAGAAGACACGGGACTAGCGCACAATGAGCAGTTCTTC. It yields the protein CASSQEDTGLAHNEQFF.

The V call is TRBV18, the J call TRBJ2-7; weak D call: TRBD2 (7 bases). The CDR3 is 16 amino acids. V was shortened by 3 bases and J by 5 bases, with 20 bases between the two germline ends. Germline CDR1 KGHSH, CDR2 LQKENI. This CDR3 reads CASSPAGGGQVHEQYF. The DNA for the CDR3 is TGTGCCAGCTCACCGGCTGGCGGGGGCCAGGTACACGAGCAGTACTTC.

The V call is TRBV28, the J call TRBJ1-1; 8 bases are shared with TRBD1. This CDR3 contains 14 residues. From germline, CDR1 is MDHEN and CDR2 SYDVKM. J lost 11 bases, V lost 5 bases, and 13 bases had no gene match. This chain's CDR3 is CASSTQGAERDAFF. In nucleotides, the CDR3 is TGTGCCAGCAGTACCCAGGGGGCAGAACGGGATGCTTTCTTT. Filled out from reference TRBV28 and TRBJ1-1, the complete variable domain reads DVKVTQSSRYLVKRTGEKVFLECVQDMDHENMFWYRQDPGLGLRLIYFSYDVKMKEKGDIPEGYSVSREKKERFSLILESASTNQTSMYLCASSTQGAERDAFFGQGTRLTVV.

The chain uses TRBV7-3 and TRBJ2-5; no definite D call. CDR3 length: 13 amino acids. V was trimmed by 5 bases and J by 2 bases, leaving 9 bases between them. Germline CDR1 reads SGHTA; CDR2 reads FQGTGA. The CDR3 bases are TGTGCCAGCAGCCCTACAGTTCAAGAGACCCAGTACTTC. This gives the protein CASSPTVQETQYF. Looking up the rest from reference TRBV7-3 and TRBJ2-5 gives the full variable domain: GAGVSQTPSNKVTEKGKYVELRCDPISGHTALYWYRQSLGQGPEFLIYFQGTGAADDSGLPNDRFFAVRPEGSVSTLKIQRTERGDSAVYLCASSPTVQETQYFGPGTRLLVL.